This is a list of T cell receptor beta chains from one sample in a study of blood T cells in healthy people across ages. TCRdb reprocessed the 5' RACE reads via MiXCR and lists one record per CDR3 protein. The table lists hundreds of thousands of distinct CDR3 sequences, around 48% of them singletons. Sequenced material: blood. The receptors shown here come from a man older than 75 in good health. Each CDR3 is given with its conserved first and last residue. The D gene is left open where the match is weak. The size of a clone is reported for some rows only, either as once, few or many, or as a class for expanded clones.

D gene	V gene	J gene	clone size	CDR3 DNA	CDR3 protein
-	TRBV9	TRBJ2-1	few	TGTGCCAGCAGCGTAGCTACGGTACGGGGGACGCAACGGGAGCAGTTCTTC	CASSVATVRGTQREQFF
TRBD1	TRBV5-1	TRBJ2-7	once	TGCGCCAGCAGCTCAGACAGGGGGCTGTCCTACAATGAGCAGTACTTC	CASSSDRGLSYNEQYF
-	TRBV3-1	TRBJ1-1	-	TGTGCCAGCAGCCATAAGAATGAAGCTTTCTTT	CASSHKNEAFF
TRBD2	TRBV20-1	TRBJ2-7	-	TGCAGTGCGCCTACTAGCGGATGGGCCTACGAGCAGTACTTC	CSAPTSGWAYEQYF
-	TRBV7-2	TRBJ2-7	-	TGTGCCAGCAGCTTAGCCCGGGAGCTCCCTTACGAGCAGTACTTC	CASSLARELPYEQYF
-	TRBV7-9	TRBJ2-7	-	TGTGCCAGCAGCTCCCACGTGGGGTACGAGCAGTACTTC	CASSSHVGYEQYF
TRBD1	TRBV6-1	TRBJ2-7	-	TGTGCCAGCAACTTGGGACAGATCTACGAGCAGTACTTC	CASNLGQIYEQYF
-	TRBV2	TRBJ1-2	-	TGTGCCAGCAAGGAGCGGGGCCTGGGCTATGGCTACACCTTC	CASKERGLGYGYTF
-	TRBV25-1	TRBJ2-7	-	TGTGCCAGCAGGGAACCTGGGACGGGGAGAGACGAGCAGTACTTC	CASREPGTGRDEQYF
TRBD1	TRBV20-1	TRBJ1-2	-	TGCAGTGCTAGGGACGACAGGGCCTATGGCTACACCTTC	CSARDDRAYGYTF
-	TRBV20-1	TRBJ1-2	-	TGCAGTGCTCCCCGAGGGGACTTCGGCTACACCTTC	CSAPRGDFGYTF
-	TRBV5-1	TRBJ2-1	once	TGCGCCAGCAGCGTCCGGGACGAGGGTGAGCAGTTCTTC	CASSVRDEGEQFF
-	TRBV7-2	TRBJ1-1	-	TGTGCCAGCAGCTTAGCCCCCCCAAAAGCTTTCTTT	CASSLAPPKAFF
-	TRBV24-1	TRBJ2-3	few	TGTGCCACCAGGAAGATTAGGGGAGGCACAGATACGCAGTATTTT	CATRKIRGGTDTQYF
-	TRBV6-2/TRBV6-3	TRBJ2-5	few	TGTGCCAGCAGTTACCTTTTGTATGCGGGGGCGGATGAAGAGACCCAGTACTTC	CASSYLLYAGADEETQYF